This TCR beta chain was sequenced during a study of T cell responses to AZD1222 COVID-19 vaccine. Generated by immunoSEQ multiplex PCR, the TCRdb table keeps only in-frame clones and is missing some. In the table there are 110,000 to 150,000 clones, approximately 90% of which are singletons. Worth noting for this clone: Antigen: not known.

Study-wide results and limits: Baseline seropositivity characterized only six AZD1222 recipients. The study sampled repertoires only after the peak T cell response.

Both about-4-week and about-12-week second-dose recipients were combined. Trimming removed 5 bases from V and 0 bases from J; junction bases left unmatched: 15. Germline CDR1 SGHAT, CDR2 FQNNGV. This CDR3 contains 18 residues. The sample consisted of peripheral blood, taken 28 days after the second AZD1222 dose. The genes are TRBV11-2 and TRBJ2-7; 8 nucleotides match TRBD1. The receptor comes from an adult who received the AZD1222 COVID-19 vaccine. The CDR3, as DNA: TGTGCCAGCAGCCCAATCTCCAGGGGGCGCGGGGTCTCCTACGAGCAGTACTTC. This translates into CASSPISRGRGVSYEQYF. Combining the CDR3 with reference TRBV11-2 and TRBJ2-7 gives the whole variable domain EAGVAQSPRYKIIEKRQSVAFWCNPISGHATLYWYQQILGQGPKLLIQFQNNGVVDDSQLPKDRFSAERLKGVDSTLKIQPAKLEDSAVYLCASSPISRGRGVSYEQYFGPGTRLTVT.